The source of this TCR beta chain is a study of early T cells in non-severe SARS-CoV-2 infection. A single record per CDR3 protein comes from TCRdb applying MiXCR to the 5' RACE reads. This sample has around 89,000 distinct CDR3 sequences, with roughly 14% found just once. In its sample, this clonotype was seen many times. Trimming left V 5 bases short and J 3 bases short, with 11 bases between. Per the germline V gene, CDR1 is MDHEN and CDR2 is SYDVKM. The CDR3 totals 13 residues. The receptor's source is an adult who was a healthcare worker with PCR-confirmed SARS-CoV-2 infection or an uninfected control (not recorded which). The specimen sequenced was whole blood. This chain connects TRBV28 to TRBJ2-7, with D unresolved. CDR3 bases: TGTGCCAGCAGTGATCCGGACGTCTACGAGCAGTACGTC. This encodes CASSDPDVYEQYV.